This paragraph covers one TCR beta chain sequence. The data stem from a study of blood T cell repertoires in COVID-19. The germline V gene encodes CDR1 SGHDN and CDR2 FVKESK. The V end lost 1 base, the J end lost 0 bases, and 15 bases lay between the germline ends. The CDR3 sequence is 17 residues long. The data were produced by immunoSEQ multiplex PCR, yet TCRdb's version contains in-frame clones alone and is incomplete. The sample lists 120,000 to 150,000 clones, 75% to 85% occurring once. This rearrangement joins TRBV14 to TRBJ1-1; no firm D call. The sample comprised peripheral blood. This receptor was identified in a woman over 75 with acute or convalescent COVID-19. DNA of the CDR3: TGTGCCAGCAGCCAAGTCCAGGCCCAGTACATGAACACTGAAGCTTTCTTT. Amino acids: CASSQVQAQYMNTEAFF.